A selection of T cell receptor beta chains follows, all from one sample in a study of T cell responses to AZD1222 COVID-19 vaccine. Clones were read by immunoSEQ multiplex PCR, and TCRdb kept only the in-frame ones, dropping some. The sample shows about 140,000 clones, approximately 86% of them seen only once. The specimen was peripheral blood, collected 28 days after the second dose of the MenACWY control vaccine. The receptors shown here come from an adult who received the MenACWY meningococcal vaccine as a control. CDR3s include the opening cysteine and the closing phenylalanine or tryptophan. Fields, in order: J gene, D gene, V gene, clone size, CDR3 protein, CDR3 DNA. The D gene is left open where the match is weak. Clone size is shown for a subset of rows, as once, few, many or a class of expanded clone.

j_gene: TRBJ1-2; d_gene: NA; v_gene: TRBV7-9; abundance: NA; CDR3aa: CASSLDTLPYGYTF; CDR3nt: TGTGCCAGCAGCTTAGACACCCTCCCCTATGGCTACACCTTC
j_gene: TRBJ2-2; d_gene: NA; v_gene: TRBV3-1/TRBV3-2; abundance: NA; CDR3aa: CASSQGWDTGELFF; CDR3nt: TGTGCCAGCAGCCAAGGTTGGGACACCGGGGAGCTGTTTTTT
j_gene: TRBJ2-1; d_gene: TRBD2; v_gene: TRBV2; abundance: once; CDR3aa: CASASGMDGEQFF; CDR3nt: TGTGCCAGCGCTAGCGGGATGGACGGTGAGCAGTTCTTC
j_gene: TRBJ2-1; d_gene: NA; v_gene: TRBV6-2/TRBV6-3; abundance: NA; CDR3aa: CASSYLENEQFF; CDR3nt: TGTGCCAGCAGTTACCTAGAAAATGAGCAGTTCTTC
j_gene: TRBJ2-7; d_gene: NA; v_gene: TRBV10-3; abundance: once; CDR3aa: CAIRTGTAAYEQYF; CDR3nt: TGTGCCATCAGGACCGGGACGGCCGCCTACGAGCAGTACTTC
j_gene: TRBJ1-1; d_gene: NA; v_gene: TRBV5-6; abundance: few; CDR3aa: CASSLYQGNTEAFF; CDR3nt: TGTGCCAGCAGCTTGTATCAGGGTAACACTGAAGCTTTCTTT
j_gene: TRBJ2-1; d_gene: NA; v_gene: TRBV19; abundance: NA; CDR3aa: CASTKRAVSYNEQFF; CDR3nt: TGTGCCAGTACCAAGCGAGCAGTTTCCTACAATGAGCAGTTCTTC
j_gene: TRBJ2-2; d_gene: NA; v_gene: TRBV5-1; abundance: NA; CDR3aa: CASSLVAGNSGELFF; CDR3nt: TGCGCCAGCAGCTTGGTGGCAGGGAATTCCGGGGAGCTGTTTTTT
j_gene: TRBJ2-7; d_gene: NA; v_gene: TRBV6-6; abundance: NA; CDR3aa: CASSYARDLAEQYF; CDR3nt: TGTGCCAGCAGTTACGCCAGAGATCTTGCTGAGCAGTACTTC
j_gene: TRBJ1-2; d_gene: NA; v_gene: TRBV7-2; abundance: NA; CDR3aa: CASSLGPNYGYTF; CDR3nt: TGTGCCAGCAGCTTAGGACCTAACTATGGCTACACCTTC
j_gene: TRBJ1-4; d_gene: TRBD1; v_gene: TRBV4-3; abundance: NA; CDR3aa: CASSQDGTGGNEKLFF; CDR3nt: TGCGCCAGCAGCCAAGATGGTACAGGGGGTAATGAAAAACTGTTTTTT
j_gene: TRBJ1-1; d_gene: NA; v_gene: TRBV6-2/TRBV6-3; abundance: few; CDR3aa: CASSLYGNTEAFF; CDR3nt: TGTGCCAGCAGTCTGTATGGGAACACTGAAGCTTTCTTT
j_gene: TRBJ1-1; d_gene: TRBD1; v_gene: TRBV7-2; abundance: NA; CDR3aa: CASSLTGINVGQLNTEAFF; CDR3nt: TGTGCCAGCAGCTTGACCGGGATTAATGTGGGACAGTTGAACACTGAAGCTTTCTTT
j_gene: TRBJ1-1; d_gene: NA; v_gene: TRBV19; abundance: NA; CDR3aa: CASSIGNTEAFF; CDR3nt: TGTGCCAGTAGTATAGGGAACACTGAAGCTTTCTTT
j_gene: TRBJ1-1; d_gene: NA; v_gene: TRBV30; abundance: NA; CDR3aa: CAWRALRTTSEAFF; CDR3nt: TGTGCCTGGAGGGCACTCCGGACGACGAGTGAAGCTTTCTTT
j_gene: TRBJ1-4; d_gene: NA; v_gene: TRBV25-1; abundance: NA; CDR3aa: CAGEGAGEKLFF; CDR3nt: TGTGCAGGAGAAGGGGCAGGTGAAAAACTGTTTTTT
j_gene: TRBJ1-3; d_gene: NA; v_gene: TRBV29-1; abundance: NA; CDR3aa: CSVEDHTDGPSGNTIYF; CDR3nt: TGCAGCGTTGAAGACCATACCGACGGACCCTCTGGAAACACCATATATTTT
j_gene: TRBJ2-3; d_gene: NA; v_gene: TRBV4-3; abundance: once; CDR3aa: CASSLRQEDTQYF; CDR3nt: TGCGCCAGCAGCCTGCGACAGGAAGATACGCAGTATTTT
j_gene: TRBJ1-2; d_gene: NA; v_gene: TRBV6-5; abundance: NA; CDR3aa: CASSYSRGGEAGYTF; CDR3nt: TGTGCCAGCAGTTACTCGAGGGGTGGCGAGGCAGGCTACACCTTC
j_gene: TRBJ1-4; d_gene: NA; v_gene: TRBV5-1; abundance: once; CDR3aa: CASSLATAATNEKLFF; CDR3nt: TGCGCCAGCAGCTTGGCCACCGCCGCAACTAATGAAAAACTGTTTTTT
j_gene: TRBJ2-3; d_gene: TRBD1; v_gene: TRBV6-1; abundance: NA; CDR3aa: CASSGQGETDTQYF; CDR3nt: TGTGCCAGCTCCGGACAGGGGGAAACAGATACGCAGTATTTT
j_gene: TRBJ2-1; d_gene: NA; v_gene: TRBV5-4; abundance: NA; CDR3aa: CASSLDMGRQFF; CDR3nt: TGTGCCAGCAGCTTGGATATGGGTAGGCAGTTCTTC
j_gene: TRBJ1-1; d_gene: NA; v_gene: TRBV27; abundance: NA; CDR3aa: CASSLSKSVWTEAFF; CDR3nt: TGTGCCAGCAGTTTATCGAAGTCCGTATGGACTGAAGCTTTCTTT
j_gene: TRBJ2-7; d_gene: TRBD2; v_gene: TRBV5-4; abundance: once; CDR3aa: CASSLLAGRKEQYF; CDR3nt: TGTGCCAGCAGCTTACTAGCGGGGAGGAAAGAGCAGTACTTC
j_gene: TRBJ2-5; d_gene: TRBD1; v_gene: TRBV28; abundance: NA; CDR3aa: CASSSTGTAQETQYF; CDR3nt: TGTGCCAGCAGTTCGACAGGGACAGCCCAAGAGACCCAGTACTTC
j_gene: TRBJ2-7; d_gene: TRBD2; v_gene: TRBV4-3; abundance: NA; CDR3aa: CASSQGEGRYEQYF; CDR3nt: TGCGCCAGCAGCCAAGGGGAGGGCCGCTACGAGCAGTACTTC
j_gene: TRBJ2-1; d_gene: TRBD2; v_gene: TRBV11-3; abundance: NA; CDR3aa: CASSSRDYSYNEQFF; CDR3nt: TGTGCCAGCAGCTCGCGGGACTACTCCTACAATGAGCAGTTCTTC
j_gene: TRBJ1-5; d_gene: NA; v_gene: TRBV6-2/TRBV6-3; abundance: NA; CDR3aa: CASSYSLSEGLNQPQHF; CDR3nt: TGTGCCAGCAGTTACTCACTTTCAGAGGGGCTCAATCAGCCCCAGCATTTT
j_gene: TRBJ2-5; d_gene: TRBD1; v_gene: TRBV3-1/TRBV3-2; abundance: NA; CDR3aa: CASSQLLGGGETQYF; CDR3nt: TGTGCCAGCAGCCAACTACTAGGGGGCGGAGAGACCCAGTACTTC
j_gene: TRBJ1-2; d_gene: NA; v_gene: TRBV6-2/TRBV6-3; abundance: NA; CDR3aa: CASSYGTPEGGYTF; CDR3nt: TGTGCCAGCAGTTACGGGACGCCAGAGGGTGGCTACACCTTC
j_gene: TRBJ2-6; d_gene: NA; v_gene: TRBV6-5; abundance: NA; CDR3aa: CASSSGANVLTF; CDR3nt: TGTGCCAGCAGTTCTGGGGCCAACGTCCTGACTTTC
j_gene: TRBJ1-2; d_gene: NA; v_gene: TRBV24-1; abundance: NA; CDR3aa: CATSDPDSLSHGYTF; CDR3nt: TGTGCCACCAGTGATCCGGACAGTCTATCCCATGGCTACACCTTC
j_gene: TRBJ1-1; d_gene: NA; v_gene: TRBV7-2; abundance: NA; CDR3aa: CASSLGFTEAFF; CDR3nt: TGTGCCAGCAGCTTGGGTTTTACTGAAGCTTTCTTT
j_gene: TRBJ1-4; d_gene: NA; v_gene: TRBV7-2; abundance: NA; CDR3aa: CASSLVGRRTNEKLFF; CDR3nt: TGTGCCAGCAGCTTAGTCGGACGGCGGACTAATGAAAAACTGTTTTTT
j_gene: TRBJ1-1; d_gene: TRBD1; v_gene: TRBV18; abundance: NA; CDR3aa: CASSTDRVRATEAFF; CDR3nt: TGTGCCAGCTCAACGGACAGGGTTCGAGCTACTGAAGCTTTCTTT
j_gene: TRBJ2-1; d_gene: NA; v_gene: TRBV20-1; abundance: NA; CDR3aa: CSARMGGEQFF; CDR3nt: TGCAGTGCTAGAATGGGTGGTGAGCAGTTCTTC
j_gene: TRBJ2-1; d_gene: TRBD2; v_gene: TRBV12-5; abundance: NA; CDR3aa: CASGLSGGAYNEQFF; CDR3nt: TGTGCTAGTGGCCTTAGCGGGGGGGCATACAATGAGCAGTTCTTC
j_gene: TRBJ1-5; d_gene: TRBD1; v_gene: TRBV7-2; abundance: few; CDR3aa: CASSLRGKQPQHF; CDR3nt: TGTGCCAGCAGCCTCAGGGGGAAACAGCCCCAGCATTTT
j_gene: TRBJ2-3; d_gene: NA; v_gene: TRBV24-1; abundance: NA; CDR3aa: CATSATTGTDTQYF; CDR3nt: TGTGCCACCAGTGCAACGACAGGCACAGATACGCAGTATTTT
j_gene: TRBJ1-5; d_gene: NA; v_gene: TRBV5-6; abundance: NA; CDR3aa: CASSLGGYSNQPQHF; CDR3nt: TGTGCCAGCAGCTTAGGGGGTTATAGCAATCAGCCCCAGCATTTT
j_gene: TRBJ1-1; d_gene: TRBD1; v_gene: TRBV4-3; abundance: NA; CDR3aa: CASSLRQGGTEAFF; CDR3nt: TGCGCCAGCAGCCTCCGACAGGGTGGCACTGAAGCTTTCTTT
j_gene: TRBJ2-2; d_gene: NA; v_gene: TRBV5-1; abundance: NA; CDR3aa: CASSLYGAGGELFF; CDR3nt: TGCGCCAGCAGCTTGTACGGGGCAGGCGGGGAGCTGTTTTTT
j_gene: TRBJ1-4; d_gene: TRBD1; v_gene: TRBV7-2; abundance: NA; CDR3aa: CASSFQGGNEKLFF; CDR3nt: TGTGCCAGCAGCTTTCAGGGGGGTAATGAAAAACTGTTTTTT
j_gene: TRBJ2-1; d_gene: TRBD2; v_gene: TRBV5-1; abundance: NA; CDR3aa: CASSLGSGIRHNEQFF; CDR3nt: TGCGCCAGCAGCTTGGGCAGCGGGATTCGCCACAATGAGCAGTTCTTC
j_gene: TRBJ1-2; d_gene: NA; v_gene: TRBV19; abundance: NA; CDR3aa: CASSITTDSPYYGYTF; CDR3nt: TGTGCCAGTAGTATAACCACGGATTCCCCCTACTATGGCTACACCTTC
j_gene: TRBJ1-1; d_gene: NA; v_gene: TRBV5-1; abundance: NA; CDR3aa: CASTYTVGGMAEAFF; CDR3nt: TGCGCCAGCACTTACACAGTGGGAGGGATGGCTGAAGCTTTCTTT
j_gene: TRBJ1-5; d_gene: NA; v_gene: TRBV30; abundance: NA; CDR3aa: CAWSSYSNQPQHF; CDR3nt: TGTGCCTGGAGTTCCTATAGCAATCAGCCCCAGCATTTT
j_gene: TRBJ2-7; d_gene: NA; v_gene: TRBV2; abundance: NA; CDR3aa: CASSVLGIYDEQYF; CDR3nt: TGTGCCAGCAGTGTTTTGGGAATCTACGACGAGCAGTACTTC
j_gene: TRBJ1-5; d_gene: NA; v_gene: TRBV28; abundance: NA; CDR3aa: CASSLGSNQPQHF; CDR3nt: TGTGCCAGCAGTTTGGGTAGCAATCAGCCCCAGCATTTT
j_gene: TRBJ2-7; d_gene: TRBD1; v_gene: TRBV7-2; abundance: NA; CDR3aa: CASSLTTGTGEQYF; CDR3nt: TGTGCCAGCAGCTTAACGACCGGGACAGGGGAGCAGTACTTC
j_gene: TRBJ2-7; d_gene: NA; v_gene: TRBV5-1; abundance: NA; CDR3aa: CASSLQAGYAYEQYF; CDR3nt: TGCGCCAGCAGCTTGCAGGCAGGGTATGCCTACGAGCAGTACTTC
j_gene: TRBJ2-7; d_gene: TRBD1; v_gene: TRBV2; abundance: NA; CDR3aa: CANTLGGQGREQYF; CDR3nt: TGTGCCAACACCCTGGGGGGACAGGGGCGCGAGCAGTACTTC
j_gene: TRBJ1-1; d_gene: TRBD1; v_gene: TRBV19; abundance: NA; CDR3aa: CASGTGWENTEAFF; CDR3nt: TGTGCCAGTGGGACAGGGTGGGAGAACACTGAAGCTTTCTTT
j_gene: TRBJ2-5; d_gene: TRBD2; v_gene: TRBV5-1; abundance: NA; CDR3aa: CASSLGPSGGQETQYF; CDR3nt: TGCGCCAGCAGCTTGGGGCCTAGCGGGGGTCAAGAGACCCAGTACTTC
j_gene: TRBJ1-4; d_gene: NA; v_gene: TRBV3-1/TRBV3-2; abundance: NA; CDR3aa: CASSQALTSNEKLFF; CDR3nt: TGTGCCAGCAGCCAAGCGCTCACAAGCAATGAAAAACTGTTTTTT